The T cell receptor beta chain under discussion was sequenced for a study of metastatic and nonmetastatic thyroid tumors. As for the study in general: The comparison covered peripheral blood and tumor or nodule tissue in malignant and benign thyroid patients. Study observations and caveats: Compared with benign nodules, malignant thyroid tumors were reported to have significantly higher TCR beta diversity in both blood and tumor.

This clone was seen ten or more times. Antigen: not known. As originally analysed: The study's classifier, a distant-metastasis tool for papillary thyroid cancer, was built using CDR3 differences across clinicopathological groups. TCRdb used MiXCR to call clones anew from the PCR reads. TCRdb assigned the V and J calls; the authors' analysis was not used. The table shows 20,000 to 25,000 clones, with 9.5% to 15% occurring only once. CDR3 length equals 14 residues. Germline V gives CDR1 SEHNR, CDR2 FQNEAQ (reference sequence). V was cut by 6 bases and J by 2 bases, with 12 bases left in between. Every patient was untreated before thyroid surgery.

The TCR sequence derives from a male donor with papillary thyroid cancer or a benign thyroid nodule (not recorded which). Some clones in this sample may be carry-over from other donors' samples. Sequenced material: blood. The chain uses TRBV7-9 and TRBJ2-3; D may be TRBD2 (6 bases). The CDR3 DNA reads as TGTGCCAGCAGGGCGGGGAGATCCACAGATACGCAGTATTTT. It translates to CASRAGRSTDTQYF.